This TCR beta chain was observed in a study of molecular identifiers for immune sequencing clone quantification. Study at large: Replicate RNA from around 20,000 or 100,000 naive CD8 T cells formed five aliquots; four were sequenced.

V dropped 5 bases and J dropped 2; count of bases not matched to a gene: 4. The CDR3 consists of 15 residues. The germline gives CDR1 SGHAT, CDR2 FQDESV (reference sequence). With listed TCR primers and previously described methods, bulk TCR libraries were prepared. TCRdb fed the PCR reads into MiXCR, producing one record per CDR3 protein. The sample lists 50,000 to 70,000 distinct CDR3 sequences, less than 20% seen once, with about 1.6% in the top ten. Naive CD8 sequencing libraries were generated from roughly 18,000 to 920,000 sorted cells, with 10%, 30% or 50% RNA as input. At least ten counts were recorded for this clonotype.

The specimen was naive CD8+ T cells from blood, with Jurkat cell RNA spiked in. The subset: FACS-sorted CD8+CD4-CCR7+CD45RA+ naive T cells. This clonotype was sampled from a human donor in good health. Some libraries in this study had Jurkat cell RNA spiked in. The rearrangement links TRBV11-1 to TRBJ2-7; TRBD1 aligns across 12 bases. The CDR3 is CASSQGQGATYEQYF. CDR3 nucleotides: TGTGCCAGCAGCCAGGGACAGGGGGCGACCTACGAGCAGTACTTC.